The 6 T cell receptor beta chains below all came from one sample that was sequenced in a study of shared clonotypes between healthy human individuals. Sequencing used immunoSEQ multiplex PCR; TCRdb keeps in-frame clones, though not all of them. This sample has a few million clones, with 85% to 95% found just once. Sequencing was carried out using naive CD4+ T cells from PBMCs. As for subset: CD45RA+ positively selected. These receptor sequences come from a man aged 18-30 years in good health. Some clones in this sample may be carry-over from other donors' samples.

This clone was counted only a few times. The same CDR3 arises from other DNA sequences in this sample as well. The chain recombines TRBV6-5 with TRBJ1-5; D is unresolved. CDR1 and CDR2 (germline): MNHEY, SVGAGI. With 0 bases removed from V and 4 bases from J, the gap between germline ends came to 4 bases. The CDR3 has 13 residues. Here the CDR3 reads CASSYSRNQPQHF. CDR3 nucleotides: TGTGCCAGCAGTTACTCGAGGAATCAGCCCCAGCATTTT.

The V and J genes are TRBV7-9 and TRBJ1-2; D unclear. Germline CDR1 SEHNR, CDR2 FQNEAQ (reference sequence). V lost 2 bases, J lost 1 base, and 14 bases lay in between. There are 16 residues in the CDR3. CDR3 sequence (DNA): TGTGCCAGCAGCTTATTCCGAGCGGAGAGTAACTATGGCTACACCTTC. It encodes CASSLFRAESNYGYTF.

The chain carries TRBV5-1 and TRBJ2-2; a possible D gene is TRBD2 (6 bases). The CDR3 extends over 16 amino acids. CDR1 is SGHRS and CDR2 is YFSETQ in the germline V gene. Trimming cost V 5 bases and J 1 base, with 15 bases left between them. CDR3 bases: TGCGCCAGCAGTGTCGGAGGGTCGATGAACACCGGGGAGCTGTTTTTT. Amino acids: CASSVGGSMNTGELFF.

This chain connects TRBV19 to TRBJ1-2; 11 bases are shared with TRBD1. The CDR3 extends over 13 amino acids. Germline CDR1 and CDR2: LNHDA and SQIVND (reference sequence). J was trimmed by 7 bases and V by 7 bases; bases with no gene match: 5. CDR3 region: CASNRDRGFGYTF. As DNA, the CDR3 is TGTGCCAGTAACAGGGACAGGGGGTTTGGCTACACCTTC. The full variable domain, rest sourced from reference TRBV19 and TRBJ1-2, is DGGITQSPKYLFRKEGQNVTLSCEQNLNHDAMYWYRQDPGQGLRLIYYSQIVNDFQKGDIAEGYSVSREKKESFPLTVTSAQKNPTAFYLCASNRDRGFGYTFGSGTRLTVV.

As to this clone: Other DNA sequences in this sample translate to the same CDR3. The chain combines TRBV5-1 with TRBJ1-1; D gene unclear. V lost 0 bases, J lost 1 base, and 7 bases lay in between. This CDR3 comprises 14 residues. Germline V CDR1 and CDR2: SGHRS, YFSETQ. The DNA of the CDR3 is TGCGCCAGCAGCTTGGATGGCGGGAACACTGAAGCTTTCTTT. This gives the protein CASSLDGGNTEAFF. Full variable domain (remainder filled in from reference TRBV5-1 and TRBJ1-1): KAGVTQTPRYLIKTRGQQVTLSCSPISGHRSVSWYQQTPGQGLQFLFEYFSETQRNKGNFPGRFSGRQFSNSRSEMNVSTLELGDSALYLCASSLDGGNTEAFFGQGTRLTVV.

The chain couples TRBV19 to TRBJ2-1, with TRBD2 matching 10 bases. Per germline, CDR1 LNHDA and CDR2 SQIVND (reference sequence). The CDR3 is 16 residues long. The ends lost 0 bases at V and 9 bases at J; junction bases unmatched: 8. The CDR3 coding sequence is TGTGCCAGTAGTATAGAGTGGAGCGGGAGGGCCCGTGAGCAGTTCTTC. Translated, it gives CASSIEWSGRAREQFF.